The rows below give T cell receptor beta chains drawn from one sample of a study of blood T cell repertoires in COVID-19. The table came from immunoSEQ multiplex PCR; TCRdb's copy has only in-frame clones and leaves some out. The sample lists 210,000 or so clones, nearly 90% seen once, with about 0.59% in the top ten. The sequencing input was peripheral blood. Receptors originate from a man aged 45 to 65 with acute or convalescent COVID-19. Both conserved end residues are part of each CDR3. A D gene is named only where the DNA matches it firmly. Clone sizes are given selectively: once, few, many, or a class where the clone is expanded.

d_call clone_size j_call v_call cdr3_nt cdr3_aa
- - TRBJ1-6 TRBV30 TGTGCCTGGAGTGTACAGCGGGGGGGATTATTGAATTCACCCCTCCACTTT CAWSVQRGGLLNSPLHF
TRBD2 - TRBJ2-1 TRBV7-2 TGTGCCAGCAGCTTAACTAGCGGGGCCTACAATGAGCAGTTCTTC CASSLTSGAYNEQFF
- - TRBJ1-4 TRBV2 TGTGCCAGCAGTGAAGGGAGGGCAGTTGCAACTAATGAAAAACTGTTTTTT CASSEGRAVATNEKLFF
- - TRBJ2-7 TRBV10-1 TGCGCCAGCAGTGAGCCCGGAGCGGGCTACGAGCAGTACTTC CASSEPGAGYEQYF
TRBD1 - TRBJ2-1 TRBV4-1 TGCGCCAGCAGCCAGTCGGGACAGGGCTACAATGAGCAGTTCTTC CASSQSGQGYNEQFF
- once TRBJ1-6 TRBV28 TGTGCCATCAAGGGTCCAGGGAATTCACCCCTCCACTTT CAIKGPGNSPLHF
TRBD2 - TRBJ2-1 TRBV14 TGTGCCAGCAGCCAGGACGGGGGGGCCGACAATGAGCAGTTCTTC CASSQDGGADNEQFF
TRBD1 - TRBJ2-7 TRBV28 TGTGCCAGCAGTCCAGGACAGGCGTCCCACGAGCAGTACTTC CASSPGQASHEQYF
- - TRBJ1-3 TRBV25-1 TGTGCCAGCCGTCCGGGACACAACTCTGGAAACACCATATATTTT CASRPGHNSGNTIYF
TRBD1 - TRBJ1-5 TRBV19 TGTGCCAGTAGTACCACAGGGGTGGGTCAGCCCCAGCATTTT CASSTTGVGQPQHF
TRBD1 once TRBJ1-1 TRBV5-8 TGTGCCAGCAGCCTAGGGGGCGCGAACACTGAAGCTTTCTTT CASSLGGANTEAFF
- - TRBJ1-3 TRBV7-2 TGTGCCAGCAGCTTTACAGGAGACTCTGGAAACACCATATATTTT CASSFTGDSGNTIYF
TRBD1 - TRBJ2-7 TRBV19 TGTGCCAGTAGTATTGGACAGGGAGGTTACGAGCAGTACTTC CASSIGQGGYEQYF
TRBD1 - TRBJ1-5 TRBV6-5 TGTGCCAGCAGTCAGGGGGCTCGGGGGCCCCAGCATTTT CASSQGARGPQHF
- - TRBJ2-7 TRBV12-3/TRBV12-4 TGTGCCAGCAGTTTGGGCACCTCCTACGAGCAGTACTTC CASSLGTSYEQYF
- once TRBJ2-5 TRBV5-4 TGTGCCAGCTCAGAAATGCTCGGGAGAGGGGAGACCCAGTACTTC CASSEMLGRGETQYF
TRBD2 - TRBJ2-1 TRBV9 TGTGCCAGCAGCGTAGCTAGCGGGGGGCTCACCGGCAATGAGCAGTTCTTC CASSVASGGLTGNEQFF
- - TRBJ1-1 TRBV12-3/TRBV12-4 TGTGCCAGCAGTTTGGAAGGGGACACTGAAGCTTTCTTT CASSLEGDTEAFF
- - TRBJ1-1 TRBV28 TGTGCCAGCAGTTTTTTTGGCCGTTTTAACACTGAAGCTTTCTTT CASSFFGRFNTEAFF
- - TRBJ1-1 TRBV7-2 TGTGCCAGCAGCCAAAGCGCGGCCACTGAAGCTTTCTTT CASSQSAATEAFF
- - TRBJ1-2 TRBV5-4 TGTGCCAGCAGCTGGGGTCCAGGGGACTATGGCTACACCTTC CASSWGPGDYGYTF
- - TRBJ2-1 TRBV20-1 TGCAGTGCCAGACCCGGAGGTGAGCAGTTCTTC CSARPGGEQFF
- - TRBJ1-2 TRBV3-1/TRBV3-2 TGTGCCAGCAGTCAAGATCCCCAGGGAGGCTACACCTTC CASSQDPQGGYTF
- - TRBJ2-5 TRBV7-8 TGTGCCAGCAGCGGAGGGGGCCGGGAGACCCAGTACTTC CASSGGGRETQYF
- once TRBJ2-1 TRBV6-5 TGTGCCAGCAGACTCCTAGAGACCTACAATGAGCAGTTCTTC CASRLLETYNEQFF